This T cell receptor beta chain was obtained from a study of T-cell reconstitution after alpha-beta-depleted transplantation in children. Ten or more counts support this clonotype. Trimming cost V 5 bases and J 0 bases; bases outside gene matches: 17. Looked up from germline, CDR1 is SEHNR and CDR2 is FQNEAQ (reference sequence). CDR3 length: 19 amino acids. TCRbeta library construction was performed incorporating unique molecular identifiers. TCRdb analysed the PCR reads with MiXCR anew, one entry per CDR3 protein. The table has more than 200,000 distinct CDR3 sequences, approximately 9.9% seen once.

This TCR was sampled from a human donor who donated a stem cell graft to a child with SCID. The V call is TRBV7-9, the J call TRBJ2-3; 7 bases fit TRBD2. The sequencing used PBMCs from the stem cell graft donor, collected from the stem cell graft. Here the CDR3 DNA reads TGTGCCAGCAGCCCCCTCTCAACACGGCTAGCGGCTAGCACAGATACGCAGTATTTT. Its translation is CASSPLSTRLAASTDTQYF.